The rows below give T cell receptor beta chains drawn from one sample of a study of blood T cell repertoires in COVID-19. TCRdb's table, derived via immunoSEQ multiplex PCR, lists solely in-frame clones and lacks some. Here the sample spans fewer than 250,000 clones, roughly 87% being singletons. Input material: PBMCs or T cells enriched from blood (not recorded which). The receptors stem from a woman aged 25 to 39 with acute COVID-19. The CDR3 runs from the conserved cysteine through the conserved F or W. D genes are given only for firm matches. Where a row states a size, it is once, few, many or the class of an expanded clone; other rows omit it.

TRBD1	TRBV19	TRBJ1-2	NA	TGTGCCAGTAAGGGACAGGGGGCGGTCTATGGCTACACCTTC	CASKGQGAVYGYTF
NA	TRBV24-1	TRBJ1-2	once	TGTGCCACCAGTGACTCGGACACCTACGGAGGCTACACCTTC	CATSDSDTYGGYTF
TRBD1	TRBV19	TRBJ2-3	NA	TGTGCCAGTAAAGTAGGTCAGGACAGGGAGAACACAGATACGCAGTATTTT	CASKVGQDRENTDTQYF
NA	TRBV6-1	TRBJ1-2	NA	TGTGCCAGCAGTGAAGACAGGCAAAACTATGGCTACACCTTC	CASSEDRQNYGYTF
NA	TRBV11-1	TRBJ1-1	NA	TGTGCCAGCAGCATGACAGCAATGAACACTGAAGCTTTCTTT	CASSMTAMNTEAFF
NA	TRBV15	TRBJ1-5	few	TGTGCCACCAGTCAACAAAGCAATCAGCCCCAGCATTTT	CATSQQSNQPQHF
TRBD1	TRBV18	TRBJ1-1	NA	TGTGCCAGCTCACCCCACCCGACTGGACAGGGGGCGGCTGAAGCTTTCTTT	CASSPHPTGQGAAEAFF
NA	TRBV15	TRBJ1-1	NA	TGTGCCACCAGCAGGGGCTCGAACACTGAAGCTTTCTTT	CATSRGSNTEAFF
NA	TRBV19	TRBJ1-2	NA	TGTGCCAGTAGTGCCTACCGGGGGGAAAGCCGTAACTATGGCTACACCTTC	CASSAYRGESRNYGYTF
NA	TRBV2	TRBJ1-3	NA	TGTGCCAGCAGTGAGGGCTACTCTGGAAACACCATATATTTT	CASSEGYSGNTIYF
NA	TRBV5-1	TRBJ1-1	NA	TGCGCCAGCAGCTTACAGGGAAGCACTGAAGCTTTCTTT	CASSLQGSTEAFF
TRBD1	TRBV2	TRBJ1-2	NA	TGTGCCAGCAGTGAGGGAAACAGGGGCTATTATGGCTACACCTTC	CASSEGNRGYYGYTF
NA	TRBV19	TRBJ2-5	NA	TGTGCCAGTAGTACGCCCCCCGGTGAGACCCAGTACTTC	CASSTPPGETQYF
NA	TRBV7-9	TRBJ2-1	NA	TGTGCCAGCAGCCCTTGGAGGGCGGTACACAATGAGCAGTTCTTC	CASSPWRAVHNEQFF
TRBD1	TRBV11-2	TRBJ1-1	NA	TGTGCCAGCAGCTTAATACCCGGGACAGTCCTTGAAGCTTTCTTT	CASSLIPGTVLEAFF
NA	TRBV12-3/TRBV12-4	TRBJ2-1	once	TGTGCCAGCAGCCAGACAGGTCTCAATGAGCAGTTCTTC	CASSQTGLNEQFF
TRBD2	TRBV10-1	TRBJ2-1	many	TGCGCCAGCAGTGATAGCGGGGGCCACAATGAGCAGTTCTTC	CASSDSGGHNEQFF
NA	TRBV7-2	TRBJ1-1	once	TGTGCCACCGGGGGGTGGCGAACTGAAGCTTTCTTT	CATGGWRTEAFF